This passage covers 19 T cell receptor beta chains from one sample sequenced in a study of T cells after yellow fever vaccination. TCRdb called the 5' RACE reads again in MiXCR, with one record for every CDR3 protein. This table has approximately 250,000 distinct CDR3 sequences, roughly 3.7% appearing once. The sample here was PBMCs, taken 15 days after the yellow fever booster vaccination. All receptors derive from a man between 18 and 29 years old who received the YFV17D yellow fever vaccine.

This clonotype was observed at least ten times. The J gene is TRBJ2-1, the V gene TRBV18; 7 positions agree with TRBD2. Losses at the gene ends were 2 bases for V and 9 bases for J; bases not matched to a gene: 4. Germline V gives CDR1 KGHSH, CDR2 LQKENI. This CDR3 region has 13 residues. The CDR3 DNA reads TGTGCCAGCTCACCAACTAGCGAACGTGAGCAGTTCTTC. This gives the protein CASSPTSEREQFF.

This clonotype was detected ten times or more. The V and J genes are TRBV20-1 and TRBJ2-5, with D uncertain. V gave up 0 bases and J gave up 5 bases, with 13 bases separating them. CDR1 DFQATT and CDR2 SNEGSKA come from the germline V gene (reference sequence). The CDR3 totals 14 residues. Here the CDR3 reads CSARDGRAGETQYF. DNA for the CDR3: TGCAGTGCTAGAGATGGACGAGCCGGGGAGACCCAGTACTTC.

The table lists this clonotype with many counts. This chain links TRBV7-9 with TRBJ2-3; possibly TRBD1 for D (6 bases). The germline V gene has CDR1 SEHNR and CDR2 FQNEAQ (reference sequence). V was cut by 5 bases and J by 3 bases, with 12 bases left in between. The CDR3 is 14 residues long. The CDR3 DNA sequence: TGTGCCAGCAGCCCACCAGGGGTGACAGATACGCAGTATTTT. Residues: CASSPPGVTDTQYF. The whole variable domain, remainder taken from reference TRBV7-9 and TRBJ2-3, is DTGVSQNPRHKITKRGQNVTFRCDPISEHNRLYWYRQTLGQGPEFLTYFQNEAQLEKSRLLSDRFSAERPKGSFSTLEIQRTEQGDSAMYLCASSPPGVTDTQYFGPGTRLTVL.

This clonotype was found many times. The V and J genes are TRBV15 and TRBJ2-3; 14 nucleotides match TRBD2. V gave up 1 base and J gave up 0 bases; unmatched junction bases: 9. Germline CDR1 reads LNHNV; CDR2 reads YYDKDF (reference sequence). This CDR3 is built from 20 residues. CDR3 in amino acids: CATSRGTSGGPFSSTDTQYF. CDR3 in DNA: TGTGCCACCAGCAGAGGGACTAGCGGGGGGCCATTCTCTAGCACAGATACGCAGTATTTT.

This clonotype was counted between two and nine times. This rearrangement joins TRBV28 to TRBJ2-6, with 12 positions matching TRBD1. Germline V lookup: CDR1 MDHEN, CDR2 SYDVKM. After removal of 1 base from V and 2 bases from J, the junction contained 3 bases not matched to a gene. The CDR3 extends over 18 amino acids. The DNA for the CDR3 is TGTGCCAGCAGTTTATTGGGGACAGGGGGCCCTGGGGCCAACGTCCTGACTTTC. Protein sequence: CASSLLGTGGPGANVLTF.

Many counts were recorded for this clonotype. Here the CDR3 DNA reads TGCGCCAGCAGCCCGGGGGGTGAAAAACTGTTTTTT. Its translation: CASSPGGEKLFF. V is TRBV5-1 and J is TRBJ1-4; TRBD1 might be the D (5 bases). Between the trimmed V and J ends, which lost 4 bases and 7 bases, there was a span of 8 bases. This CDR3 region has 12 residues. CDR1 is SGHRS, CDR2 YFSETQ, per germline.

This clonotype was picked up many times. This rearrangement joins TRBV20-1 to TRBJ1-1; D gene unclear. In germline, CDR1 is DFQATT, CDR2 SNEGSKA (reference sequence). The CDR3 length is 8 residues. The CDR3 sequence is CGYTEAFF. The CDR3 DNA sequence: TGCGGATACACTGAAGCTTTCTTT.

This clonotype has at least ten counts. V is TRBV20-1 and J is TRBJ2-1; D might be TRBD1 (6 bases). Germline CDR1 is DFQATT and CDR2 is SNEGSKA (reference sequence). The CDR3 runs 13 residues. V lost 3 bases, J lost 7 bases, and 13 bases lay in between. The DNA of the CDR3 is TGCAGTGCTAGCTGGGGGCGGTTGAATGAGCAGTTCTTC. As protein: CSASWGRLNEQFF.

In its sample, this clonotype was seen many times. The chain has TRBV7-2 and TRBJ2-1; TRBD2 aligns across 8 bases. CDR3 length equals 17 residues. Germline trimming cut 0 bases from V and 8 bases from J; bases unmatched to any gene: 12. Germline values: CDR1 SGHTA, CDR2 FQGNSA. The CDR3 spells CASSLAPSGLGGDEQFF. CDR3 in DNA: TGTGCCAGCAGCTTAGCGCCTAGCGGGCTGGGCGGAGATGAGCAGTTCTTC.

The sample holds many counts of this clonotype. V usage is TRBV20-1 and J usage is TRBJ2-1; 12 bases fit TRBD2. The CDR3 length is 14 residues. CDR1 and CDR2 from the germline V gene are DFQATT and SNEGSKA (reference sequence). The ends lost 5 bases at V and 9 bases at J; junction bases unmatched: 8. The CDR3 protein is CSAPSSGGAIEQFF. The CDR3 coding sequence is TGCAGTGCTCCGTCTAGCGGGGGGGCGATTGAGCAGTTCTTC.

Comments on this clonotype: A junction end diverges from the germline sequence, so it may reflect a read error. V usage is TRBV6-2 or TRBV6-3 and J usage is TRBJ2-4, with D possibly being TRBD2 (6 bases). This CDR3 spans 16 amino acids. Germline V lookup: CDR1 MNHEY, CDR2 SVGEGT. The CDR3 spells CASSWSLALANNIQYF. The CDR3 bases are TGTGCCAGCAGTTGGAGTCTAGCGCTAGCCAATAACATTCAGTACTTC.

This clonotype has ten or more counts. The chain uses TRBV5-4 and TRBJ1-6, with TRBD1 matching over 8 bases. J gave up 9 bases and V 0 bases, and 8 bases lay outside the gene matches. The CDR3 loop spans 16 amino acids. Germline values: CDR1 SGHNT, CDR2 YYREEE (reference sequence). The CDR3 loop is CASSLAQGATRSPLHF. DNA for the CDR3: TGTGCCAGCAGCTTGGCCCAGGGGGCGACTCGTTCACCCCTCCACTTT. Combining the CDR3 with reference TRBV5-4 and TRBJ1-6 gives the whole variable domain ETGVTQSPTHLIKTRGQQVTLRCSSQSGHNTVSWYQQALGQGPQFIFQYYREEENGRGNFPPRFSGLQFPNYSSELNVNALELDDSALYLCASSLAQGATRSPLHFGNGTRLTVT.

This clonotype was seen at least ten times. The V and J genes are TRBV3-1 and TRBJ1-2; D may be TRBD1 (6 bases). The CDR3 length is 14 residues. Trimming stripped 0 bases from V and 7 bases from J, with 12 bases between. In germline, CDR1 is LGHDT, CDR2 YNNKEL (reference sequence). CDR3 DNA sequence: TGTGCCAGCAGCCAAGATCGGGGGCGCGGTGGCTACACCTTC. This codes for CASSQDRGRGGYTF.

This clonotype was seen many times. The V call is TRBV7-3, the J call TRBJ2-1; D is uncertain. The CDR3 extends over 14 amino acids. CDR1 is SGHTA and CDR2 is FQGTGA in the germline V gene. Deletions cut 2 bases from V and 5 bases from J, with 10 bases between. CDR3 in DNA: TGTGCCAGCAGCTTATGGGCTAGTAACAATGAGCAGTTCTTC. It translates to CASSLWASNNEQFF.

This clonotype was picked up many times. The genes are TRBV7-2 and TRBJ1-2; the D is unclear. This CDR3 contains 11 residues. V was trimmed by 5 bases and J by 7 bases, leaving 8 bases between them. CDR1 SGHTA and CDR2 FQGNSA come from the germline V gene. CDR3: CASSPSGGYTF. CDR3 in DNA: TGTGCCAGCAGCCCTAGTGGTGGCTACACCTTC.

This chain connects TRBV12-3 or TRBV12-4 to TRBJ2-7; either TRBD1 or TRBD2 may fit D (5 bases each). The V and J ends lost 3 bases and 6 bases respectively, with 12 bases between them. The CDR3 runs to 13 residues. CDR3 amino acids: CASSLVSGTEQYF. As DNA, the CDR3 is TGTGCCAGCAGTTTGGTTTCCGGGACCGAGCAGTACTTC.

This clonotype appeared many times. This chain uses TRBV6-2 or TRBV6-3 with TRBJ2-7; D may be TRBD2 (6 bases). Between the trimmed V and J ends, which lost 8 bases and 2 bases, there was a span of 19 bases. The CDR3 length is 15 residues. CDR1 MNHEY and CDR2 SVGEGT come from the germline V gene. CDR3 residues: CASRRQPGVTYEQYV. The CDR3 region has the DNA TGTGCCAGCCGCCGACAACCGGGAGTCACCTACGAGCAGTACGTC.

This clonotype has at least ten counts. V gene TRBV6-5 combines with J gene TRBJ2-5, with 7 nucleotides matching TRBD1. Trimming cost V 2 bases and J 4 bases; bases outside gene matches: 10. The CDR3 consists of 16 residues. Germline CDR1 reads MNHEY; CDR2 reads SVGAGI. CDR3 protein: CASSYGGTGAAETQYF. CDR3 bases: TGTGCCAGCAGTTACGGGGGTACAGGGGCTGCAGAGACCCAGTACTTC.

This clonotype was seen repeatedly, ten times or more. This sequence joins TRBV6-2 or TRBV6-3 and TRBJ2-3; D is perhaps TRBD2 (6 bases). V shed 7 bases and J shed 3 bases, with 20 bases lying between them. The CDR3 consists of 16 residues. Germline CDR1 and CDR2: MNHEY and SVGEGT. The CDR3 reads CASTEASEVWTDTQYF. CDR3 nucleotides: TGTGCCAGCACGGAAGCTAGCGAGGTGTGGACAGATACGCAGTATTTT.